This section outlines one T cell receptor (beta chain) sequence together with its context. As yet, its antigen is unknown. This sample was taken from a study of graft-versus-host responses after intestinal transplantation. V shed 6 bases and J 8 bases; nucleotides not matched to a gene: 14. This CDR3 region has 16 residues. Germline lookup yields CDR1 SNHLY and CDR2 FYNNEI. Here immunoSEQ multiplex PCR was the method, and the copy in TCRdb shows in-frame clones only, minus some. The sample consists of tens of thousands of clones, over 75% of them appearing once. The clonotype comes from a human donor who was the organ donor for an intestinal transplant. The rearrangement links TRBV2 to TRBJ1-4; TRBD1 matches 8 bases. The input for sequencing was unstimulated CD4+ T cells sorted from spleen or lymph node cells, taken before transplant. The CDR3 region is CASSLTPDRGGEKLFF. CDR3 coding DNA: TGTGCCAGCAGCCTGACCCCTGACAGGGGTGGGGAAAAACTGTTTTTT.